This is a list of T cell receptor beta chains from one sample in a study of blood T cell repertoires in COVID-19. Generated by immunoSEQ multiplex PCR, the TCRdb table keeps only in-frame clones and is missing some. The sample has around 14,000 clones, less than 95% seen once. The specimen sequenced was peripheral blood. The receptors here all came from a human donor in a cohort sampled during active COVID-19. The CDR3 runs from the conserved cysteine through the conserved F or W. D genes are given only for firm matches. Clone size is given for some rows only: seen once, a few or many times, or a class if the clone is expanded.

clone_size	d_call	v_call	j_call	cdr3_nt	cdr3_aa
NA	NA	TRBV7-2	TRBJ2-7	TGTGCCAGCAGCTTGACTCCCGGACAGTACGAGCAGTACTTC	CASSLTPGQYEQYF
few	TRBD1	TRBV6-6	TRBJ1-6	TGTGCCAGCAGTTCCTCCGGGACAGGTCGGTCACCCCTCCACTTT	CASSSSGTGRSPLHF
NA	TRBD2	TRBV10-1	TRBJ2-7	TGCGCCAGCAGTGAGTCGGGTAGCGGGAGAATTTCCGGGCAGTACTTC	CASSESGSGRISGQYF
NA	NA	TRBV6-1	TRBJ2-7	TGTGCCAGCAGTGATGCAGTTTCCTACGAGCAGTACTTC	CASSDAVSYEQYF
NA	TRBD1	TRBV7-2	TRBJ2-3	TGTGCCAGCAACATCGACAGGGCTAGCACAGATACGCAGTATTTT	CASNIDRASTDTQYF
NA	NA	TRBV7-2	TRBJ1-5	TGTGCCAGCAGCCTTCGTAATAGCAATCAGCCCCAGCATTTT	CASSLRNSNQPQHF
NA	NA	TRBV24-1	TRBJ2-7	TGTGCCACCAGTGATACGGGACTCTACGAGCAGTACTTC	CATSDTGLYEQYF
NA	TRBD2	TRBV27	TRBJ2-1	TGTGCCAGCAGTTCCCCTGGAATAGCGGGAAGGAATGAGCAGTTCTTC	CASSSPGIAGRNEQFF
NA	NA	TRBV3-1/TRBV3-2	TRBJ2-5	TGTGCCAGCAGCCAATGGAACGAGGGAATGGAGACCCAGTACTTC	CASSQWNEGMETQYF
few	NA	TRBV12-3/TRBV12-4	TRBJ1-3	TGTGCCAGCAGTTTGAGGGGAGGCACCATATATTTT	CASSLRGGTIYF
NA	NA	TRBV21-1	TRBJ2-2	TGTGCCAGCAGCAAAGTGTCTTTCGCGAACACCGGGGAGCTGTTTTTT	CASSKVSFANTGELFF
once	NA	TRBV5-1	TRBJ2-7	TGCGCCAGCAGCGTTGATTCAGGAACCTACGAGCAGTACTTC	CASSVDSGTYEQYF
NA	TRBD2	TRBV7-9	TRBJ2-2	TGTGCCAGCAGCTTAGGTTTCGAAACTAGCGGGAGAACCGGGGAGCTGTTTTTT	CASSLGFETSGRTGELFF
NA	NA	TRBV11-3	TRBJ2-1	TGTGCCAGCAGTGAGGATTCCTACAATGAGCAGTTCTTC	CASSEDSYNEQFF
once	TRBD1	TRBV28	TRBJ1-5	TGTGCCAGCAGCCAAACAGGGGGCAATCAGCCCCAGCATTTT	CASSQTGGNQPQHF
NA	NA	TRBV5-1	TRBJ2-3	TGCGCCAGCCGAATAGGCACAGATACGCAGTATTTT	CASRIGTDTQYF